The 8 T cell receptor beta chains presented below share a single source sample, sequenced in a study of tumor-infiltrating lymphocytes in primary liver carcinoma (TCRdb year 2017). Sequencing was carried out with an Illumina HiSeq 2500. TCRbeta-specific cDNA was reverse-transcribed from about 0.45 ug total RNA using a constant-region primer and ProtoScript II reverse transcriptase. TCRbeta libraries were built with three nested multiplex PCR rounds, a slightly modified ARM-PCR procedure. The first two PCR rounds used multiplex TRBV1-TRBV30 forward primers with a Cbeta reverse primer, each for about 9 cycles. The public reads were reanalyzed by TCRdb: fastp trimming at Q25, MiXCR alignment, in-frame beta chains only. Under each unique CDR3 protein, matching rows form one entry showing the most common genes and DNA. The sample has about 190,000 distinct CDR3 sequences on record, around four fifths of them singletons. The ten largest clonotypes hold around a sixth of the sample.

Without any cell sorting, total RNA and DNA were extracted together from about 19-30 mg of bulk tissue using the AllPrep DNA/RNA mini kit. The sequenced sample was tumor tissue from primary liver carcinoma. These receptors were taken from a man aged 40-55 years with primary liver carcinoma and hepatitis B virus infection.

Remarks on this clonotype: The CDR3 does not end in the conserved phenylalanine or tryptophan, so this is likely a read error. This sequence joins TRBV6-1 and TRBJ1-1, with D perhaps TRBD1 (6 bases). The germline CDR1 and CDR2 sequences are MNHNS and SASEGT. This CDR3 has 13 amino acids. Trimming cost V 7 bases and J 3 bases, with 12 bases left between them. CDR3 protein: CASKAYRDTEAFL. CDR3 nucleotides: TGTGCCAGCAAGGCCTACAGGGACACTGAAGCTTTCCTT.

This clonotype was seen a few times. A read error is possible here, since a much larger clone lies one base away. The rearrangement uses TRBV6-1 and TRBJ2-7, with TRBD1 identical over 8 bases. The germline V gene encodes CDR1 MNHNS and CDR2 SASEGT. The CDR3 sequence is 13 residues long. The CDR3 region has the DNA TGTGTCAGCAGCGAATGGACAGGGAACGAGCAGTACTTC. The encoded protein is CVSSEWTGNEQYF.

The V call is TRBV14, the J call TRBJ2-7; possibly TRBD2 for D (5 bases). There are 14 residues in the CDR3. The germline CDR1 and CDR2 sequences are SGHDN and FVKESK. The V and J ends lost 3 bases and 0 bases respectively, with 9 bases between them. CDR3 region: CASSHAGFSYEQYF. The CDR3 DNA sequence: TGTGCCAGCAGCCATGCGGGCTTCTCCTACGAGCAGTACTTC.

Note on this clonotype: An end of the junction does not agree with germline; a read error may underlie this. The chain uses TRBV6-1 and TRBJ2-1; TRBD2 agrees at 7 bases. Germline CDR1 reads MNHNS; CDR2 reads SASEGT. The CDR3 covers 13 residues. The CDR3 nucleotides are TGTGCCAGTCGACTAGCTGGAATCTATGAGCCGTTCTTC. It yields the protein CASRLAGIYEPFF.

Relative to its sample, this clonotype is medium-sized. The chain has TRBV29-1 and TRBJ2-7; D gene ambiguous. Per the germline V gene, CDR1 is SQVTM and CDR2 is ANQGSEA. V was shortened by 3 bases and J by 4 bases, with 10 bases between the two germline ends. The CDR3 contains 12 residues. The CDR3 region is CSVESADYEQYF. As DNA, the CDR3 is TGCAGCGTTGAGTCCGCAGATTACGAGCAGTACTTC.

In the case of this clonotype: The junction does not match germline at one end; this may be a read error. This chain links TRBV5-5 with TRBJ2-3; D uncertain. CDR1 is SGHKS and CDR2 is YYEKEE in the germline V gene (reference sequence). CDR3 size: 11 residues. The CDR3 here is CASSYEDMQYF. CDR3 DNA: TGTGCCAGCAGCTATGAGGATATGCAGTATTTT.

The chain carries TRBV29-1 and TRBJ2-1; 8 positions match TRBD2. CDR1 is SQVTM, CDR2 ANQGSEA, per germline. This CDR3 has 15 amino acids. After removal of 4 bases from V and 3 bases from J, the junction contained 8 bases not matched to a gene. The CDR3 reads CSVGFAGGFYNEQFF. The CDR3 DNA sequence: TGCAGCGTTGGATTTGCGGGAGGATTCTACAATGAGCAGTTCTTC.

The V gene is TRBV29-1, the J gene TRBJ1-5; D not certain. The CDR3 runs to 13 residues. CDR1 SQVTM and CDR2 ANQGSEA come from the germline V gene. The V end was cut by 4 bases, the J end by 4 bases, with 11 bases between. The CDR3 region is CSVVCNVNQPQHF. CDR3 in DNA: TGCAGCGTTGTGTGTAATGTTAATCAGCCCCAGCATTTT.